The 7 T cell receptor beta chains below all came from one sample that was sequenced in a study of blood T cell repertoires in COVID-19. The data were produced by immunoSEQ multiplex PCR, yet TCRdb's version contains in-frame clones alone and is incomplete. The repertoire holds around 100,000 clones, with roughly 83% as singletons. The sequenced sample consisted of peripheral blood. The source of these receptors is a woman aged 70-85 years with acute or convalescent COVID-19.

This chain connects TRBV12-2 to TRBJ2-1; the table's TRBD2 call for D was not verified on the DNA. TRBV12-2 is annotated as a pseudogene. This CDR3 is 16 amino acids long. The CDR3 region has the DNA TGTGCAAGTCGCTTAGCGGCTAGCGGGAGTTTCAATGAGCAGTTCTTC. Translating it yields CASRLAASGSFNEQFF.

V gene TRBV27 combines with J gene TRBJ2-2, with 7 bases fitting TRBD1. Germline V gene sequence: CDR1 MNHEY, CDR2 SMNVEV (reference sequence). This CDR3 has 17 residues. J lost 0 bases, V lost 4 bases, and 8 bases had no gene match. The CDR3 DNA reads TGTGCCAGCAGTTCGGCACAGGGGTCGGCGAACACCGGGGAGCTGTTTTTT. Protein product: CASSSAQGSANTGELFF.

V is TRBV18 and J is TRBJ1-6; possible D gene TRBD1, 5 bases. This CDR3 is 15 amino acids long. Looked up from germline, CDR1 is KGHSH and CDR2 is LQKENI. The V end was cut by 4 bases, the J end by 6 bases, with 13 bases between. CDR3 coding DNA: TGTGCCAGCTCACAAGTACAGGCTTCTAATTCACCCCTCCACTTT. This encodes CASSQVQASNSPLHF.

The chain links TRBV5-1 to TRBJ2-1, with TRBD2 identical over 7 bases. The V segment lost 3 bases and the J segment 4 bases; nucleotides outside the gene matches: 10. The V gene's germline CDR1 is SGHRS and CDR2 YFSETQ. The CDR3 runs to 16 residues. CDR3 bases: TGCGCCAGCAGCTCATGGGACTACACATATTACAATGAGCAGTTCTTC. Translation gives CASSSWDYTYYNEQFF.

This chain links TRBV7-2 with TRBJ1-4, with 7 bases identical to TRBD1. Trimming removed 5 bases from V and 1 base from J; junction bases left unmatched: 4. Germline-derived CDR1 and CDR2 are SGHTA and FQGNSA. This CDR3 has 15 amino acids. The CDR3 spells CASSRGDRTNEKLFF. In DNA, the CDR3 is TGTGCCAGCAGCAGAGGGGACAGAACTAATGAAAAACTGTTTTTT.

V is TRBV4-2 and J is TRBJ2-1, with TRBD2 as a possible D gene (5 bases). The V end lost 2 bases, the J end lost 5 bases, and 7 bases lay between the germline ends. CDR3 size: 13 residues. CDR1 and CDR2 (germline): LGHNA, YNFKEQ. Here the CDR3 DNA reads TGTGCCAGCAGCCAAAAAGCGGACAATGAGCAGTTCTTC. This translates into CASSQKADNEQFF.

The V call is TRBV5-1, the J call TRBJ2-2; TRBD2 agrees at 10 bases. Germline loops: CDR1 SGHRS, CDR2 YFSETQ. The length of the CDR3 is 16 residues. With V trimmed by 0 bases and J by 5 bases, 4 bases remained unmatched. The CDR3 reads CASSLAASGSTGELFF. The DNA of the CDR3 is TGCGCCAGCAGCTTGGCGGCTAGCGGGAGTACCGGGGAGCTGTTTTTT.